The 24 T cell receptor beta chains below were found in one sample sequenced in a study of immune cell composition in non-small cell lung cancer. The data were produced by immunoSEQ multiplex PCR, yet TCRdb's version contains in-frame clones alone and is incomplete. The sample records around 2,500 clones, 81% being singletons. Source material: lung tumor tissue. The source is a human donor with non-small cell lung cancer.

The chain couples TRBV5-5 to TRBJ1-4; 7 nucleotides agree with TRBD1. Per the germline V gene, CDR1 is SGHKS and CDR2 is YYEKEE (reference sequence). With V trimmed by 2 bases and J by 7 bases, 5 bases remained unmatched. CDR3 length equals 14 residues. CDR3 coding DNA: TGTGCCAGCAGCTTTGACAGGGCGGGTGAAAAACTGTTTTTT. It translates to CASSFDRAGEKLFF.

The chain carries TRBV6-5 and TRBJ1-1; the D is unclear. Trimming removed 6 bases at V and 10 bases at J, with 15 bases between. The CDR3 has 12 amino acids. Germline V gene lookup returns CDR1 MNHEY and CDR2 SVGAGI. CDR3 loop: CASRERLGGAFF. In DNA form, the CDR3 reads TGTGCCAGCAGGGAACGGCTCGGCGGAGCTTTCTTT.

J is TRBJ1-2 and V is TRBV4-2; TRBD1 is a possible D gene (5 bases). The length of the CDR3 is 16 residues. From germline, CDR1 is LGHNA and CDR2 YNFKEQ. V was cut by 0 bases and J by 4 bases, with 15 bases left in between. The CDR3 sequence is CASSQDTGGASYGYTF. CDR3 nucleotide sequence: TGTGCCAGCAGCCAAGATACCGGAGGGGCGTCCTATGGCTACACCTTC.

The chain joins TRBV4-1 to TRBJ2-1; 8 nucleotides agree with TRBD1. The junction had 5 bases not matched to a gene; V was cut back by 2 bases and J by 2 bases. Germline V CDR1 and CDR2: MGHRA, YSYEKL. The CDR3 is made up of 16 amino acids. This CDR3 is CASSQPDRGPYNEQFF. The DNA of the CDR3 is TGCGCCAGCAGCCAACCTGACAGGGGACCCTACAATGAGCAGTTCTTC.

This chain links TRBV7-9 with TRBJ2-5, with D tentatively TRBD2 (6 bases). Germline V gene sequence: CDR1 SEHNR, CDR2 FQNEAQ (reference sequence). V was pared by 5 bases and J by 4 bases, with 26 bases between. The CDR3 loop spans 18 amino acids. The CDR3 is CASSPSTLSGWDLETQYF. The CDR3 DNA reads TGTGCCAGCAGCCCCTCTACCTTAAGCGGGTGGGATCTAGAGACCCAGTACTTC.

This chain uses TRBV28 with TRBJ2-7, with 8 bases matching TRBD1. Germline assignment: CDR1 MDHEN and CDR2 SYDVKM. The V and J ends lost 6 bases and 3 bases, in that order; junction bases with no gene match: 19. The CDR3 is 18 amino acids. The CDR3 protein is CASRKTGTGPRGRYEQYF. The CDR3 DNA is TGTGCCAGCAGGAAAACCGGGACAGGACCTCGCGGTCGCTACGAGCAGTACTTC. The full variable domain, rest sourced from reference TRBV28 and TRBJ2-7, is DVKVTQSSRYLVKRTGEKVFLECVQDMDHENMFWYRQDPGLGLRLIYFSYDVKMKEKGDIPEGYSVSREKKERFSLILESASTNQTSMYLCASRKTGTGPRGRYEQYFGPGTRLTVT.

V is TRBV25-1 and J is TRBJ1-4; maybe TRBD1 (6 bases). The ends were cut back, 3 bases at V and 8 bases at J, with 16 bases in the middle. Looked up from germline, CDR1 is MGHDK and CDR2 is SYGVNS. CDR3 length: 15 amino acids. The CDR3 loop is CASSEGTSGQEKLFF. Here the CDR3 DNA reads TGTGCCAGCAGTGAGGGGACAAGCGGTCAAGAAAAACTGTTTTTT.

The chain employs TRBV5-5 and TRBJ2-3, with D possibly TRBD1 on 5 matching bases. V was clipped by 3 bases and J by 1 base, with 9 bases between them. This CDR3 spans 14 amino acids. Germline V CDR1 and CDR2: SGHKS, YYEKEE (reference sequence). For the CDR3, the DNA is TGTGCCAGCAGCTCAGGGTCGGGCACAGATACGCAGTATTTT. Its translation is CASSSGSGTDTQYF.

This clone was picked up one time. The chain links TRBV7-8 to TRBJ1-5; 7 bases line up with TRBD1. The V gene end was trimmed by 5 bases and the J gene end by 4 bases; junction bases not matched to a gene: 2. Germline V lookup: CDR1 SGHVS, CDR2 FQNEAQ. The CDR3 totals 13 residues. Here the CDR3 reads CASSQTGNQPQHF. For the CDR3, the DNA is TGTGCCAGCAGCCAGACAGGGAATCAGCCCCAGCATTTT. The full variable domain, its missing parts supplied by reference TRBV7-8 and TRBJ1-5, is GAGVSQSPRYKVAKRGQDVALRCDPISGHVSLFWYQQALGQGPEFLTYFQNEAQLDKSGLPSDRFFAERPEGSVSTLKIQRTQQEDSAVYLCASSQTGNQPQHFGDGTRLSIL.

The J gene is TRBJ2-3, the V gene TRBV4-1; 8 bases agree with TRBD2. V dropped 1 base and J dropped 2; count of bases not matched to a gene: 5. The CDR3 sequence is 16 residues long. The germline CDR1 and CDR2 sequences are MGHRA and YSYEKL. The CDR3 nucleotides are TGCGCCAGCAGCCAAGGCCTAGCGGGTGACACAGATACGCAGTATTTT. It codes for CASSQGLAGDTDTQYF.

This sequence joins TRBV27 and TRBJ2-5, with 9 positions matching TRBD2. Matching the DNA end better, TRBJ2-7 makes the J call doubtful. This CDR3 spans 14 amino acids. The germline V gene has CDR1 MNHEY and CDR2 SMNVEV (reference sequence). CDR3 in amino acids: CASKQASGTYEQYF. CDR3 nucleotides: TGTGCTTCTAAGCAGGCTAGCGGGACTTACGAGCAGTACTTC.

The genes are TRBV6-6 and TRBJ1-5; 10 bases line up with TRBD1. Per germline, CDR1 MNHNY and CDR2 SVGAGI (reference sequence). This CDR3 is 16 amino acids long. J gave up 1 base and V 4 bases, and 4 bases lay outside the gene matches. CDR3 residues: CASSSSDRGSNQPQHF. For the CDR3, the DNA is TGTGCCAGCAGTTCATCGGACAGGGGGAGCAATCAGCCCCAGCATTTT.

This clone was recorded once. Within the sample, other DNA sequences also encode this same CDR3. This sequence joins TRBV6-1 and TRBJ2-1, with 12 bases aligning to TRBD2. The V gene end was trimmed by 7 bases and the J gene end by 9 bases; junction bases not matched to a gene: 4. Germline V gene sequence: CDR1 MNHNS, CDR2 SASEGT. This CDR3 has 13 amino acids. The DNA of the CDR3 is TGTGCCAGCATGGCTAGCGGGAGGGGTGAGCAGTTCTTC. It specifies CASMASGRGEQFF.

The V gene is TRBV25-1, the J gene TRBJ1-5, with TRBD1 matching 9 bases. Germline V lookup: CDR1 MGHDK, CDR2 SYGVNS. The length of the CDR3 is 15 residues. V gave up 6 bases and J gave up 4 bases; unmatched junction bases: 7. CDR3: CASSPTGGWNQPQHF. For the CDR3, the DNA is TGTGCCAGCAGCCCCACAGGGGGCTGGAATCAGCCCCAGCATTTT.

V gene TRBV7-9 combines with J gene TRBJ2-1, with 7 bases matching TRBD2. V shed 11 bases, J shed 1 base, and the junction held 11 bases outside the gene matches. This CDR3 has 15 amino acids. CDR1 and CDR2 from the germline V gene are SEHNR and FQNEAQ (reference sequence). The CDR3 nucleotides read TGTGCCGGACTAGGCGGGTTGGGGTCCTACAATGAGCAGTTCTTC. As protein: CAGLGGLGSYNEQFF.

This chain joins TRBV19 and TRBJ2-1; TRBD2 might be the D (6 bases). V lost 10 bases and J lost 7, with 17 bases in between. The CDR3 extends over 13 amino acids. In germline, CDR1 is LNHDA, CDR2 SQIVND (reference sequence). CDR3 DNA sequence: TGTGCCACCGGGACTCGGTGGCTGAATGAGCAGTTCTTC. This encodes CATGTRWLNEQFF.

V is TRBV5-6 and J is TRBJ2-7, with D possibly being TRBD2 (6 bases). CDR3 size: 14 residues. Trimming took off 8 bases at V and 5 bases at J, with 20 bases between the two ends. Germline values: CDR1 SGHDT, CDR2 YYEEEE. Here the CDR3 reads CASHRRGLDHEQYF. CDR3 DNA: TGTGCCAGTCACCGGAGGGGCCTAGACCACGAGCAGTACTTC.

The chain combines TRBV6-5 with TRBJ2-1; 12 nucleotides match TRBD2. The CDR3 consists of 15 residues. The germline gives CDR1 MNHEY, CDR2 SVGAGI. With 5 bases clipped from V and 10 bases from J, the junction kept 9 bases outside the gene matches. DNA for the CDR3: TGTGCCAGCAGTCCCGGACTAGCGGGACGGGGAGAGCAGTTCTTC. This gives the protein CASSPGLAGRGEQFF.

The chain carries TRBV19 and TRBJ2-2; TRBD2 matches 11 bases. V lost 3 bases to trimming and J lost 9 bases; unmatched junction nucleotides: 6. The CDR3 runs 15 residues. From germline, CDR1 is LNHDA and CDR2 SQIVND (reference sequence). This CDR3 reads CASSMVTSGSRELFF. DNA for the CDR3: TGTGCCAGTAGTATGGTTACTAGCGGGAGTCGGGAGCTGTTTTTT.

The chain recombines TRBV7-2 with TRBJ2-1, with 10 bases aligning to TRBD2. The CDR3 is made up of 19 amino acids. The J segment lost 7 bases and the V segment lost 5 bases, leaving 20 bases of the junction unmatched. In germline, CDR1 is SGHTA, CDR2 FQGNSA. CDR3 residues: CASSLDGPLAGRRGNEQFF. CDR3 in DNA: TGTGCCAGCAGCCTAGATGGGCCACTAGCGGGACGCCGGGGGAATGAGCAGTTCTTC.

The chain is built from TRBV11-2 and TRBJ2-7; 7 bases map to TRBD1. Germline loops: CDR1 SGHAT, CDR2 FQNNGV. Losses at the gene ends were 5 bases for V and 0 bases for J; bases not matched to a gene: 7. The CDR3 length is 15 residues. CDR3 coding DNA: TGTGCCAGCAGCCGGGACAGCCTTAACTCCTACGAGCAGTACTTC. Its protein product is CASSRDSLNSYEQYF. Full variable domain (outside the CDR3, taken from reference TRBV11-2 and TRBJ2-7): EAGVAQSPRYKIIEKRQSVAFWCNPISGHATLYWYQQILGQGPKLLIQFQNNGVVDDSQLPKDRFSAERLKGVDSTLKIQPAKLEDSAVYLCASSRDSLNSYEQYFGPGTRLTVT.

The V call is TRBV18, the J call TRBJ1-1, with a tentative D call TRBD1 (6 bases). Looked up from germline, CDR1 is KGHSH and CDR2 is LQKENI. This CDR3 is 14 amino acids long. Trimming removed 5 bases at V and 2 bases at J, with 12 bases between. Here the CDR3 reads CASSWDKQNTEAFF. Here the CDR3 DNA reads TGTGCCAGCTCATGGGACAAACAAAACACTGAAGCTTTCTTT. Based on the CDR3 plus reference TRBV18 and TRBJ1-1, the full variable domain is NAGVMQNPRHLVRRRGQEARLRCSPMKGHSHVYWYRQLPEEGLKFMVYLQKENIIDESGMPKERFSAEFPKEGPSILRIQQVVRGDSAAYFCASSWDKQNTEAFFGQGTRLTVV.

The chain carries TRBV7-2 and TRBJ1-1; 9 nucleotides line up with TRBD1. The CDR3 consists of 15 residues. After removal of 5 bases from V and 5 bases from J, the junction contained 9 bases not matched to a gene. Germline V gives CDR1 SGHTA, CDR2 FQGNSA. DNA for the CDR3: TGTGCCAGCAGCCCCCGGACAGGGGTGAGGACTGAAGCTTTCTTT. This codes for CASSPRTGVRTEAFF.

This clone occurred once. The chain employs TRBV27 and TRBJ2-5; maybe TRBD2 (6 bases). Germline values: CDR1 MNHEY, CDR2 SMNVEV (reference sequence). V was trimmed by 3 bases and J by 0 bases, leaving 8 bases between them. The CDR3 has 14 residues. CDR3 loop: CASSLAGYQETQYF. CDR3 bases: TGTGCCAGCAGTTTGGCGGGGTACCAAGAGACCCAGTACTTC.